The 27 T cell receptor beta chains given below trace back to one sample, sequenced in a study of OX40 agonist ivuxolimab in advanced cancers. Libraries were prepared through the immunoSEQ multiplex PCR assay. TCRdb carries this immuneACCESS record with in-frame sequences only. Its versions omit some clonotypes, under half of them owing to an unresolved V gene in the studies checked, with the rest unexplained. The sample profile shows about 120,000 clones; around 87% of them were found once. The ten largest clones capture approximately 0.55% of the sample. Sequences were derived from CD4+ or CD8+ T cells sorted from blood, sampled in a trial of the OX40 agonist ivuxolimab. These receptors were collected from an adult with an advanced solid tumor such as melanoma, head and neck, liver or kidney cancer.

V usage is TRBV15 and J usage is TRBJ2-7, with a tentative D call TRBD1 (6 bases). The CDR3 length is 14 residues. CDR1 and CDR2 (germline): LNHNV, YYDKDF (reference sequence). Trimming cost V 1 base and J 3 bases, with 10 bases left between them. CDR3 nucleotide sequence: TGTGCCACCAGCAGAGGAGGGGGAAACTACGAGCAGTACTTC. It translates to CATSRGGGNYEQYF.

This chain links TRBV7-2 with TRBJ2-1, with 8 bases aligning to TRBD2. Germline CDR1 reads SGHTA; CDR2 reads FQGNSA. The CDR3 has 16 residues. The V segment lost 3 bases and the J segment 9 bases; nucleotides outside the gene matches: 13. The CDR3 DNA reads TGTGCCAGCAGCTTCTCCGGGACTAGTAAGCGAGGTGAGCAGTTCTTC. Translation gives CASSFSGTSKRGEQFF. Filled out from reference TRBV7-2 and TRBJ2-1, the complete variable domain reads GAGVSQSPSNKVTEKGKDVELRCDPISGHTALYWYRQSLGQGLEFLIYFQGNSAPDKSGLPSDRFSAERTGGSVSTLTIQRTQQEDSAVYLCASSFSGTSKRGEQFFGPGTRLTVL.

The chain recombines TRBV4-3 with TRBJ2-7; D could derive from TRBD1 or TRBD2 (5 bases each). This CDR3 spans 14 amino acids. The germline V gene encodes CDR1 LGHNA and CDR2 YSLEER. V lost 1 base and J 1 base, leaving 8 bases between the germline ends. Written as DNA, the CDR3 is TGCGCCAGCAGCCAAGGGGACCATTCCTACGAGCAGTACTTC. Its protein product is CASSQGDHSYEQYF.

The CDR3 sequence is CASSEVQGFQPQHF. The CDR3 region has the DNA TGTGCCAGCAGTGAAGTCCAGGGTTTTCAGCCCCAGCATTTT. This rearrangement joins TRBV6-1 to TRBJ1-5; D might be TRBD1 (5 bases). Germline CDR1 reads MNHNS; CDR2 reads SASEGT. This CDR3 spans 14 amino acids. Trimming stripped 1 base from V and 6 bases from J, with 10 bases between.

This rearrangement joins TRBV5-4 to TRBJ2-7, with TRBD1 identical over 11 bases. J was trimmed by 6 bases and V by 5 bases; bases with no gene match: 7. This CDR3 is built from 14 residues. Per germline, CDR1 SGHNT and CDR2 YYREEE (reference sequence). Here the CDR3 reads CASSSWTGGREQYF. The CDR3 DNA is TGTGCCAGCAGTTCCTGGACAGGGGGCCGCGAGCAGTACTTC.

The chain couples TRBV19 to TRBJ1-2; D might be TRBD1 (6 bases). The CDR3 runs to 16 residues. Germline V CDR1 and CDR2: LNHDA, SQIVND (reference sequence). V was pared by 0 bases and J by 4 bases, with 15 bases between. CDR3 residues: CASSIDLSDRPYGYTF. In DNA form, the CDR3 reads TGTGCCAGTAGTATAGATCTCAGCGACAGGCCCTATGGCTACACCTTC.

The V gene is TRBV7-2, the J gene TRBJ2-3; D unclear. V lost 6 bases and J 3 bases, leaving 10 bases between the germline ends. The CDR3 length is 13 residues. In germline, CDR1 is SGHTA, CDR2 FQGNSA. The CDR3 DNA reads as TGTGCCAGCAGTTCGGCCCAAACAGATACGCAGTATTTT. As protein: CASSSAQTDTQYF.

The V gene is TRBV19, the J gene TRBJ2-7, with D perhaps matching TRBD2 (5 bases). Trimming left V 7 bases short and J 0 bases short, with 10 bases between. The germline gives CDR1 LNHDA, CDR2 SQIVND (reference sequence). This CDR3 region has 13 residues. The CDR3 spells CASNQRGSYEQYF. The CDR3 bases are TGTGCCAGTAATCAACGGGGCTCCTACGAGCAGTACTTC.

The V call is TRBV2, the J call TRBJ2-3; D may match TRBD1 or TRBD2 (5 bases each). V dropped 6 bases and J dropped 2 bases, with 12 bases sitting between them. CDR3 size: 14 residues. In germline, CDR1 is SNHLY, CDR2 FYNNEI. CDR3 nucleotides: TGTGCCAGCAGACCCGGGACGCCCACAGATACGCAGTATTTT. This codes for CASRPGTPTDTQYF.

This clone was seen once. This sequence joins TRBV30 and TRBJ1-6; D call uncertain. Germline CDR1 and CDR2: GTSNPN and SVGIG (reference sequence). CDR3 size: 13 residues. Between the trimmed V and J ends, which lost 3 bases and 9 bases, there was a span of 12 bases. CDR3 residues: CAWRPLGGSPLHF. In nucleotides, the CDR3 is TGTGCCTGGAGACCCCTGGGTGGTTCACCCCTCCACTTT.

The J gene is TRBJ2-5, the V gene TRBV5-1, with no clear D. The CDR3 covers 14 residues. CDR1 is SGHRS, CDR2 YFSETQ, per germline. Trimming left V 3 bases short and J 2 bases short, with 11 bases between. CDR3 in amino acids: CASSSQQPQETQYF. CDR3 DNA sequence: TGCGCCAGCAGCTCCCAACAGCCGCAAGAGACCCAGTACTTC.

This clone was seen a handful of times. The chain combines TRBV19 with TRBJ1-2; D not resolved. V gave up 3 bases and J gave up 2 bases, with 13 bases separating them. Germline-derived CDR1 and CDR2 are LNHDA and SQIVND (reference sequence). The CDR3 has 15 amino acids. For the CDR3, the DNA is TGTGCCAGTAGTATTCCCCAAGGTGCCAACTATGGCTACACCTTC. Its protein is CASSIPQGANYGYTF.

This clone appeared once. This sequence joins TRBV30 and TRBJ2-7; possibly TRBD2 for D (5 bases). Germline CDR1 GTSNPN, CDR2 SVGIG (reference sequence). The CDR3 sequence is 13 residues long. V lost 2 bases and J 6 bases, leaving 14 bases between the germline ends. CDR3 nucleotide sequence: TGTGCCTGGAGTCTCCTGTCGAGCGGCGAGCAGTACTTC. This codes for CAWSLLSSGEQYF.

This rearrangement joins TRBV5-5 to TRBJ1-3; 11 nucleotides line up with TRBD1. V trimming: 4 bases; J trimming: 4 bases; junction bases outside the gene matches: 7. This CDR3 is built from 16 residues. In germline, CDR1 is SGHKS, CDR2 YYEKEE (reference sequence). As DNA, the CDR3 is TGTGCCAGCAGCCGTCTGGGACAGGGGGGCGGAAACACCATATATTTT. Encoded protein: CASSRLGQGGGNTIYF.

This clone has only one observation. This CDR3 is CASSIGTGVLNEQFF. The CDR3 DNA reads TGTGCCAGCAGCATCGGGACAGGGGTACTCAATGAGCAGTTCTTC. The rearrangement uses TRBV7-8 and TRBJ2-1, with 10 nucleotides matching TRBD1. This CDR3 is 15 amino acids long. Germline V gene data show CDR1 as SGHVS and CDR2 as FQNEAQ. J gave up 6 bases and V 5 bases, and 7 bases lay outside the gene matches.

The V gene is TRBV27, the J gene TRBJ2-7; 8 bases align to TRBD2. CDR1 and CDR2 (germline): MNHEY, SMNVEV (reference sequence). The CDR3 is 14 residues long. J gave up 4 bases and V 5 bases, and 7 bases lay outside the gene matches. The CDR3, as DNA: TGTGCCAGCAGTCCCACCGGGAGGGTATACGAGCAGTACTTC. Amino acids: CASSPTGRVYEQYF.

V gene TRBV7-9 combines with J gene TRBJ2-1; either TRBD1 or TRBD2 may supply D (5 bases each). The V end was cut by 5 bases, the J end by 1 base, with 12 bases between. The germline V gene encodes CDR1 SEHNR and CDR2 FQNEAQ (reference sequence). The CDR3 totals 15 residues. In DNA, the CDR3 is TGTGCCAGCAGCCAAGGATGGGGGTCCTACAATGAGCAGTTCTTC. This encodes CASSQGWGSYNEQFF.

J is TRBJ2-3 and V is TRBV2, with D hard to call. Germline assignment: CDR1 SNHLY and CDR2 FYNNEI. The CDR3 consists of 12 residues. V lost 6 bases and J lost 5, with 9 bases in between. The CDR3 reads CASRALVDTQYF. DNA for the CDR3: TGTGCCAGCAGGGCCCTGGTAGATACGCAGTATTTT.

The rearrangement uses TRBV28 and TRBJ1-5; the match to TRBD1 covers 7 bases. V lost 4 bases to trimming and J lost 3 bases; unmatched junction nucleotides: 6. The CDR3 sequence is 15 residues long. CDR1 and CDR2 from the germline V gene are MDHEN and SYDVKM. The CDR3 here is CASSSTGSYNQPQHF. In DNA form, the CDR3 reads TGTGCCAGCAGTTCGACAGGGTCGTACAATCAGCCCCAGCATTTT.

This clone was recorded once. The chain uses TRBV11-2 and TRBJ1-2; maybe TRBD1 (6 bases). The germline V gene encodes CDR1 SGHAT and CDR2 FQNNGV. The CDR3 has 15 amino acids. The germline V and J ends were trimmed by 4 bases and 8 bases, with 20 bases remaining between them. DNA for the CDR3: TGTGCCAGCAGCTCACTTGATAAGGGGGTAAACGGCTACACCTTC. This encodes CASSSLDKGVNGYTF. The complete variable domain, with remaining parts taken from reference TRBV11-2 and TRBJ1-2, reads EAGVAQSPRYKIIEKRQSVAFWCNPISGHATLYWYQQILGQGPKLLIQFQNNGVVDDSQLPKDRFSAERLKGVDSTLKIQPAKLEDSAVYLCASSSLDKGVNGYTFGSGTRLTVV.

The chain employs TRBV7-2 and TRBJ2-7, with unresolved D. The CDR3 runs to 14 residues. Looked up from germline, CDR1 is SGHTA and CDR2 is FQGNSA. Trimming took 1 base from V and 0 from J, leaving 7 bases between them. The CDR3 DNA is TGTGCCAGCAGCTTAGTTGGTAGCTCCTACGAGCAGTACTTC. Amino acids: CASSLVGSSYEQYF.

In regard to this clone: One end of the junction does not line up with germline, which may come from a read error. The CDR3: CASGLTGSGQPQHF. In DNA form, the CDR3 reads TGTGCCAGCGGCTTGACAGGGTCCGGTCAGCCCCAGCATTTT. The chain carries TRBV5-5 and TRBJ1-5; TRBD1 matches 7 bases. CDR1 and CDR2 from the germline V gene are SGHKS and YYEKEE (reference sequence). The CDR3 runs 14 residues.

The chain has TRBV30 and TRBJ1-2, with unresolved D. Germline V gene sequence: CDR1 GTSNPN, CDR2 SVGIG (reference sequence). The CDR3 is made up of 12 amino acids. V lost 0 bases and J lost 4, with 6 bases in between. The CDR3 DNA reads TGTGCCTGGAGTGTAGGGCCCTATGGCTACACCTTC. Protein product: CAWSVGPYGYTF.

The chain combines TRBV5-6 with TRBJ2-2, with TRBD2 identical over 13 bases. CDR1 SGHDT and CDR2 YYEEEE come from the germline V gene. The junction had 7 bases not matched to a gene; V was cut back by 3 bases and J by 5 bases. The length of the CDR3 is 17 residues. The CDR3 region is CASSSPTSGGATGELFF. The CDR3 DNA is TGTGCCAGCAGCTCCCCAACTAGCGGGGGGGCAACCGGGGAGCTGTTTTTT.

This clone was recorded only once. The V gene is TRBV6-5, the J gene TRBJ1-3; tentatively, D is TRBD1 (5 bases). This CDR3 has 16 residues. Per germline, CDR1 MNHEY and CDR2 SVGAGI. The V end lost 4 bases, the J end lost 2 bases, and 15 bases lay between the germline ends. In DNA, the CDR3 is TGTGCCAGCAGTTTTGGGGCCCACGGAGCTGGAAACACCATATATTTT. Its protein is CASSFGAHGAGNTIYF.

The chain uses TRBV6-1 and TRBJ2-7; D perhaps matches TRBD2 (5 bases). V lost 6 bases and J 2 bases, leaving 14 bases between the germline ends. CDR3 length equals 14 residues. Looked up from germline, CDR1 is MNHNS and CDR2 is SASEGT. The CDR3 DNA is TGTGCCAGCAGGTCCGGCGGAGGAACCTACGAGCAGTACTTC. Its translation is CASRSGGGTYEQYF.

The chain is built from TRBV9 and TRBJ2-6, with D possibly matching TRBD1 (6 bases). The length of the CDR3 is 16 residues. With 3 bases removed from V and 4 bases from J, the gap between germline ends came to 14 bases. Germline V gives CDR1 SGDLS, CDR2 YYNGEE. The CDR3 protein is CASSAITGSGANVLTF. The CDR3, as DNA: TGTGCCAGCAGCGCCATAACAGGGTCCGGGGCCAACGTCCTGACTTTC.